This T cell receptor beta chain was sequenced during a study of patients and donors after allogeneic stem cell transplantation. Each CDR3 protein gets one entry after TCRdb re-called the RT-PCR reads with MiXCR. The data hold roughly 880,000 distinct CDR3 sequences, with under 20% observed a single time. The length of the CDR3 is 14 residues. CDR1 is SGHRS and CDR2 is YFSETQ in the germline V gene. V dropped 4 bases and J dropped 0 bases, with 8 bases sitting between them. What was sequenced was blood, either unsorted or a sorted T cell fraction (not recorded which). The chain employs TRBV5-1 and TRBJ1-5; possible D gene TRBD1, 6 bases. This TCR came from a human donor who was either an allogeneic HSCT recipient or a stem cell or donor lymphocyte infusion donor (not recorded which). It is not recorded whose cells these are; they may come from a transplant donor. The CDR3 DNA reads as TGCGCCAGCAGCACAGGGAATAGCAATCAGCCCCAGCATTTT. Translated, it gives CASSTGNSNQPQHF. The whole variable domain, filled in from reference TRBV5-1 and TRBJ1-5, reads KAGVTQTPRYLIKTRGQQVTLSCSPISGHRSVSWYQQTPGQGLQFLFEYFSETQRNKGNFPGRFSGRQFSNSRSEMNVSTLELGDSALYLCASSTGNSNQPQHFGDGTRLSIL.